This TCR beta chain was captured by sequencing in a study of T-cell memory formation after mild COVID-19. The CDR3 covers 16 residues. In germline, CDR1 is SGHVS, CDR2 FQNEAQ. V trimming: 5 bases; J trimming: 2 bases; junction bases outside the gene matches: 11. TCRdb processed the 5' RACE reads anew with MiXCR; each CDR3 protein has one entry. The sample contains about 140,000 distinct CDR3 sequences, 11% to 15% of which appear only once. Sequenced sample: PBMCs or a T cell subset sorted from them (not recorded which). The receptor was isolated from an adult woman who had mild COVID-19 (a few samples of this study predate the infection). Cell type and time point are not known. The genes are TRBV7-8 and TRBJ1-2, with 7 nucleotides matching TRBD1. The CDR3 sequence: CASSRGAGGPNYGYTF. In DNA, the CDR3 is TGTGCCAGCAGCCGTGGCGCAGGGGGTCCCAACTATGGCTACACCTTC.